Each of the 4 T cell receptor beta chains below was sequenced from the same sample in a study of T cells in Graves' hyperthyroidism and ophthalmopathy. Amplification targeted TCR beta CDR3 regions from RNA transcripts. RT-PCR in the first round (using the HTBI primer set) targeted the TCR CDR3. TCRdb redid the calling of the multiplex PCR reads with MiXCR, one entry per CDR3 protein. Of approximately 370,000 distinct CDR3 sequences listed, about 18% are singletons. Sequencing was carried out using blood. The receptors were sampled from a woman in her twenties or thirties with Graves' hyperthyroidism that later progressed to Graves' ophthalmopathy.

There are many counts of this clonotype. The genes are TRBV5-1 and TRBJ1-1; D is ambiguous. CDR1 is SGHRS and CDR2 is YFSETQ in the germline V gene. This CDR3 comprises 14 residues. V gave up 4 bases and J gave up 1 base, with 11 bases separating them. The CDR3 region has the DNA TGCGCCAGCAGCAGTACCCTAACGAACACTGAAGCTTTCTTT. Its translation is CASSSTLTNTEAFF.

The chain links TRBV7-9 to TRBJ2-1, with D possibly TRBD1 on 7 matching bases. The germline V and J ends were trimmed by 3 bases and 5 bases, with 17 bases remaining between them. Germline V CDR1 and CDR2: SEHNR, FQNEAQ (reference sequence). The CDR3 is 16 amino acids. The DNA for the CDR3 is TGTGCCAGCAGCTTGACTAGGGGGCAGGGGGACAATGAGCAGTTCTTC. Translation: CASSLTRGQGDNEQFF.

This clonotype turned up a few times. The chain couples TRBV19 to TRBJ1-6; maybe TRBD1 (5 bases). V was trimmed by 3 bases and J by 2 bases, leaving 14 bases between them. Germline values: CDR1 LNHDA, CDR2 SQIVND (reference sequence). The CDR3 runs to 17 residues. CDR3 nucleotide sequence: TGTGCCAGTAGTATCTGGGGGTCCGGAGCCTATAATTCACCCCTCCACTTT. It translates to CASSIWGSGAYNSPLHF.

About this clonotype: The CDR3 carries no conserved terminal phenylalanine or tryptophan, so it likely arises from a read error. The CDR3 region is CAISESTGVDYGYTL. CDR3 nucleotide sequence: TGTGCCATCAGTGAGTCGACAGGGGTCGACTATGGCTACACCCTC. The rearrangement joins TRBV10-3 to TRBJ1-2; 8 bases line up with TRBD1. The CDR3 runs 15 residues. Germline lookup yields CDR1 ENHRY and CDR2 SYGVKD. V was clipped by 0 bases and J by 3 bases; unmatched bases: 3.